This T cell receptor (beta chain) was obtained from a study of cytomegalovirus exposure and HLA in healthy donors (dated by TCRdb to 2016 to 2017). Context from the whole study: According to an earlier analysis of 550 to 700 of the donors, some 180 million T cells yielded 117 million unique TCR beta sequences and roughly 280 Gb of sequence data. A later analysis re-analyzed previously published TCR beta repertoires from 650 to 800 donors and added high-resolution HLA genotyping to study TCR occurrence patterns. On average, roughly 250,000 unique TCR beta nucleotide sequences were sequenced per donor among fewer than 500 genotyped donors of the cohort, with roughly 18% of those sequences being non-productive. Class I and class II HLA loci were covered by the typing at four-digit resolution. In addition to the first cohort of around 670 subjects, a separate validation cohort of approximately 130 different subjects was used. A later genetic analysis took genome-wide SNP genotypes for 398 of the 666 donors and used that subset as a discovery cohort. Five DR-DQ haplotypes were handled as single units for association and clustering because linkage in the cohort was strong. Alongside the repertoire data, information on donor age, sex, ethnicity and CMV serostatus was compiled. To predict cytomegalovirus infection status, the study combined high-throughput TCR immunosequencing, statistical association of individual TCRs with disease status, and machine learning. An early release covering roughly 640 HLA-typed donors comprised 250 to 350 gigabases of sequencing data and tens of millions of unique TCR sequences. Every repertoire in the discovery cohort had been generated on one and the same sequencing platform. The T cell repertoires of some 700 subjects were profiled by immunosequencing and related to cytomegalovirus serostatus. An earlier analysis of approximately 580 of the donors used high-throughput TCR beta sequencing to judge whether each TCR beta V gene segment behaved as functional or pseudogenic. Rather than drawing on any new phenotypic data, the later analysis identified candidate immune exposures from TCR beta sequences and the way those sequences occurred across donors. The number of typed donors differed by locus: 629-630 for A, B, C, DRB1 and DQB1; 522 for DQA1; 606 for DPA1; and roughly 490 for DPB1. The study was designed to test whether signatures of past pathogen exposure could be identified by cataloging public T cell receptors. Of the roughly 400 genotyped donors, 65% to 90% fell in the genetic ancestry cluster associated with self-reported Caucasian donors. What the research found in general, with its limitations: Roughly uniform sequencing depth across donors was assumed in presence/absence analyses, although this assumption may not hold. In an earlier analysis of a few hundred of the donors, most TCR beta V segments were observed in productive rearrangements about 90% or about 30% of the time, broadly matching IMGT annotations. Correlated functional status among segregating V segments might reflect linkage disequilibrium, but an unknown experimental factor could not be ruled out. Because HLA typing was unavailable for some donors at each locus, only the typed subset was used in association tests. In a later analysis, several top co-occurrence clusters were reported to appear linked to parvovirus B19, influenza, CMV and Epstein-Barr virus. A further reported finding was that TCR beta sequences accurately predicted the HLA-A and HLA-B alleles for most subjects in the first cohort. The study gave a list of some 150 TCR beta chains associated with cytomegalovirus. Cytomegalovirus status was reported to be diagnosed by the classifier with high specificity and sensitivity in both the original and validation cohorts. The authors suggested that the approach could potentially be generalized to other disease states and immunological phenotypes. At a false discovery rate of 0.05, a later analysis linked some 17,000 TCR beta sequences to specific HLA alleles. In a later analysis, TCR association rates were found to vary across HLA loci, with the most associated TCRs seen for DRB1 alleles and the fewest for HLA-C alleles. While some public TCRs were present in many individuals, most TCR sequences turned up only very rarely across donors. In a later analysis, most CMV-associated TCR beta chains were found to appear HLA-restricted, with HLA associations seemingly driven largely by CMV exposure. In vitro tests confirmed that a few of the cytomegalovirus-associated TCR beta chains recognize cytomegalovirus antigens. Because the 87-base-pair reads could not distinguish some IMGT-functional V segments, including TRBV6-2 and TRBV6-3, those segments were excluded. A group of highly shared sequence variants was considered likely to be a technical artifact of the sequencing pipeline. Compared with equally common non-associated chains, HLA-associated TCR beta chains in a later analysis were more clonally expanded and had lower generation probabilities. Compared with the approximately 720-donor mean, donors in an Asian-associated ancestry cluster had fewer N-insertions in productive TCRs, according to a later genetic analysis. Only TCR beta chains were sequenced in this cohort, and the absence of alpha or paired-chain data limited detectable features. CMV serostatus was the only immune exposure information available for the cohort. In a later genetic analysis, a missense DCLRE1C variant was associated with V-gene and J-gene trimming of TCR beta chains, and the association was replicated in an independent cohort. Because counts were too low, roughly 17 rarely observed V segments, including chromosome 9 orphons, were left out of the earlier analysis of 587 of the donors. Strong co-occurrence of HLA alleles, especially DR and DQ, made assigning TCR associations to individual alleles difficult.

The cohort consisted of some 670 healthy bone marrow donors. At the time of sampling, every cohort member was nominally healthy, though immune exposures that went unrecorded were likely present. The donor was CMV seropositive and was included in the group of 270 or so seropositive cohort members. Every donor gave a peripheral blood sample, and the peripheral blood mononuclear cells from that sample were used for TCR beta sequencing. Genomic DNA extraction from the blood cell samples was performed with the Qiagen DNeasy Blood Extraction Kit. As to this clone: Its cognate antigen has yet to be identified. Base qualities were left out, and no much larger clone turns up one base away.

The CDR3 numbers 14 residues from cysteine through phenylalanine. CDR3 DNA is the only sequence kept; it has 42 bases, read in frame from the first base. The germline V gene sets CDR1 to SGHRS and CDR2 to YFSETQ. Deletion took 0 bases off V and 6 bases off J, with a span of 11 bases between the germline ends. Library construction relied on the immunoSEQ multiplex PCR assay. A mixture of 60 forward primers for TCR Vbeta segments and 13 reverse primers for TCR Jbeta segments was used in the multiplex PCR. Amplification of the CDR3 region of rearranged TCR beta genes was performed with a multiplex PCR assay on genomic DNA. The Illumina HiSeq System was used to sequence the amplified TCR beta libraries as 87-base-pair reads. The study's own analysis went as follows. In a later analysis, 80 million or so unique TCR beta chains were counted across the roughly 610 repertoires, and about 10 million of these chains were shared by at least two donors. A nearest-neighbor algorithm error-corrected the raw reads and collapsed the reads into unique sequences, merging closely related sequences to remove PCR and sequencing errors. To assign V, D and J gene segments, CDR3 sequences were aligned to IMGT reference sequences. For a sequence to be retained, a match of at least six nucleotides was required to both a V gene segment and a J gene segment. Rearrangements were called productive when the CDR3 lacked stop codons and stayed in frame with V and J; all others were non-productive. Following IMGT convention, CDR3 was defined as the stretch from the second conserved V-encoded cysteine to the conserved J-encoded phenylalanine. The earlier analysis of fewer than 750 of the donors excluded sequences that lacked an unambiguous match to a single V gene segment. In an earlier analysis of around 590 of the donors, a V segment was called functional when productive rearrangements were above 56.7%, and segregating when the standard deviation between donors exceeded 5%. A statistical classification framework was built to diagnose cytomegalovirus status from the catalog of TCR beta chain sequences. In a later analysis, TCR nucleotide sequences were compared against IMGT/GENE-DB human TR gene sequences so that V and J genes could be assigned. In a later analysis, CDR3 sequences and most-parsimonious VDJ recombination scenarios were assigned using the TCRdist pipeline. In a later analysis, each TCR beta chain was defined by its CDR3 amino acid sequence together with its V-gene family, and reads without a unique V-gene family were excluded. As a way to deal with suspected cross-contamination and a sequencing artifact, a later analysis dropped 450 to 600 nucleotide sequences that were highly shared and had low generation probability. In a later analysis, a clonal expansion index for each public chain was calculated from normalized within-repertoire ranks of inferred template counts. A later analysis computed generation probabilities with a VDJ recombination model fitted to out-of-frame rearrangements, and checked the results against IGoR. In a later analysis, TCR-TCR, TCR-HLA and TCR-CMV co-occurrence was scored with hypergeometric tests, and a repertoire-size bias correction was applied to TCR pairs. In a later analysis, false discovery rates were estimated by permuting HLA or CMV assignments 20 times. In a later analysis, co-occurring TCRs were grouped using DBSCAN, and TCRdist sequence similarity was added for clustering within HLA-allele-positive subsets. Repertoires with fewer than 30,000 or more than 120,000 public chains, plus five repertoires with anomalous nucleotide sharing, were excluded from co-occurrence clustering. TCRdb re-hosts the immuneACCESS table, in-frame sequences only. Its copies lack some clones; in the studies checked, an unresolved V gene accounts for under half of them, and the cause for the rest is not known. V, J and clone size are taken as reported in that table, and D and trimming were inferred from the DNA itself. In this sample the table shows tens of thousands of clones, less than 75% of which occur a single time. The top ten constitute about a tenth of the sample.

What was sequenced was PBMCs. Recombination linked TRBV5-1 to TRBJ2-3; perhaps TRBD1 is the D gene, with 5 bases matching. The TCR was taken from a man aged 35-49 years in good health and CMV-seropositive. The sequenced DNA: TGCGCCAGCAGCTTGGACAGGCCTGCGGATACGCAGTATTTT. Its protein product is CASSLDRPADTQYF. The CDR3 plus the reference TRBV5-1 and TRBJ2-3 genes for the other parts give the full variable domain: KAGVTQTPRYLIKTRGQQVTLSCSPISGHRSVSWYQQTPGQGLQFLFEYFSETQRNKGNFPGRFSGRQFSNSRSEMNVSTLELGDSALYLCASSLDRPADTQYFGPGTRLTVL.